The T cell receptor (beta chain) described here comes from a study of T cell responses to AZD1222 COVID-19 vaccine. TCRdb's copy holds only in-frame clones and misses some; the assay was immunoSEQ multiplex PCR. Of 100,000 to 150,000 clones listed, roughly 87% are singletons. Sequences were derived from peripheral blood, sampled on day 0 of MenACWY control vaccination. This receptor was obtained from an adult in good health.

CDR3 amino acids: CASSSRTGRPNEQFF. The CDR3 nucleotides are TGTGCCAGCAGTTCTCGGACAGGGCGCCCCAATGAGCAGTTCTTC. The chain links TRBV6-6 to TRBJ2-1, with 8 bases that match TRBD1. This CDR3 comprises 15 residues. CDR1 and CDR2 from the germline V gene are MNHNY and SVGAGI (reference sequence). Germline trimming cut 4 bases from V and 6 bases from J; bases unmatched to any gene: 8.